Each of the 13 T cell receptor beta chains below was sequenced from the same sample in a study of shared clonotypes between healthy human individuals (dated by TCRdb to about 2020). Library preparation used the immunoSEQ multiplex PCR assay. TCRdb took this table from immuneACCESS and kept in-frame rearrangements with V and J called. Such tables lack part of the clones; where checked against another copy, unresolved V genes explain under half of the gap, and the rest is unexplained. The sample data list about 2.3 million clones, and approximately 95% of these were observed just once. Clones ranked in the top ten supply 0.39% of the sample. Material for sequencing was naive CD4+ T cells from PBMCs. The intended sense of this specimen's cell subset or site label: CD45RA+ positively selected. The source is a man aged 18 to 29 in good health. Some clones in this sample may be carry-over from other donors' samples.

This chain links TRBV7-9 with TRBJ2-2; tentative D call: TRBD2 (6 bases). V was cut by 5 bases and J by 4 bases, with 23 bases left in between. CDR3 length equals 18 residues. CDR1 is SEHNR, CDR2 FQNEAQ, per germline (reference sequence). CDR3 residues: CASSPLGRRGFGTGELFF. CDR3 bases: TGTGCCAGCAGCCCCCTCGGCAGGAGGGGCTTTGGCACCGGGGAGCTGTTTTTT.

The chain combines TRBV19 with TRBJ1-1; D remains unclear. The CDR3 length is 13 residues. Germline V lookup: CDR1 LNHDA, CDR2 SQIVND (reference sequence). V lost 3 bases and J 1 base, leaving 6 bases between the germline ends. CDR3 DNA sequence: TGTGCCAGTAGTATTGCCTGGAACACTGAAGCTTTCTTT. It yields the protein CASSIAWNTEAFF.

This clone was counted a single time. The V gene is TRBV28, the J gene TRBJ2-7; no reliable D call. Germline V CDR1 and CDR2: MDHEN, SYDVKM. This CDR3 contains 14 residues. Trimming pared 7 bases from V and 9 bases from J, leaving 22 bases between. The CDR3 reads CASISVTPFPLQYF. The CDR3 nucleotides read TGTGCCAGCATTTCGGTGACACCCTTTCCCCTGCAGTACTTC. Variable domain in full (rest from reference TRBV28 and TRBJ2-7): DVKVTQSSRYLVKRTGEKVFLECVQDMDHENMFWYRQDPGLGLRLIYFSYDVKMKEKGDIPEGYSVSREKKERFSLILESASTNQTSMYLCASISVTPFPLQYFGPGTRLTVT.

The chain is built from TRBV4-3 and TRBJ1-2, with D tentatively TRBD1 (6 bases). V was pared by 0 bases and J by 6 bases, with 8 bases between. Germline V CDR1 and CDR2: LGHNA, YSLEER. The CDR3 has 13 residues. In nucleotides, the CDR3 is TGCGCCAGCAGCCAAGAGGGGGGGCATGGCTACACCTTC. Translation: CASSQEGGHGYTF.

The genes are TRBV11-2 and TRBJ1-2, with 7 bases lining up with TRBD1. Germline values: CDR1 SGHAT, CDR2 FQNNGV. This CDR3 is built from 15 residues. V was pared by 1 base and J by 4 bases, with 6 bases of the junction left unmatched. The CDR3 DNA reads TGTGCCAGCAGCTTAGCTCGAGGGACAGCCTATGGCTACACCTTC. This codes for CASSLARGTAYGYTF.

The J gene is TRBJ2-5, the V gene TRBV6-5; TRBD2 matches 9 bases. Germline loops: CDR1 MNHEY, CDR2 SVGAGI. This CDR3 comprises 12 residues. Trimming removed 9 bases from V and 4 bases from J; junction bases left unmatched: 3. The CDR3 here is CASSGGLETQYF. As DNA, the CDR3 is TGTGCCAGTAGCGGGGGTTTAGAGACCCAGTACTTC.

The chain's CDR3 is CASSFGVGTGYTF. CDR3 nucleotide sequence: TGTGCCAGCAGCTTCGGGGTCGGGACCGGCTACACCTTC. The chain carries TRBV5-8 and TRBJ1-2; a weak D match, TRBD1 (5 bases). From germline, CDR1 is SGHTS and CDR2 YDEGEE. The V end lost 2 bases, the J end lost 8 bases, and 13 bases lay between the germline ends. The CDR3 has 13 residues.

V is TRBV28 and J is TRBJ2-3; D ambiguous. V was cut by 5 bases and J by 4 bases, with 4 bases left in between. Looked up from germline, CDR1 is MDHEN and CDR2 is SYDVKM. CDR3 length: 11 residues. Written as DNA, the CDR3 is TGTGCCAGCAGTATCGCAGATACGCAGTATTTT. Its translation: CASSIADTQYF.

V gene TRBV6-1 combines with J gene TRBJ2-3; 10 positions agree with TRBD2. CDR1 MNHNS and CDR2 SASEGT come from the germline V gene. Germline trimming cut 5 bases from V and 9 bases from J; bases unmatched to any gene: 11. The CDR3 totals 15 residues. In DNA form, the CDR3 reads TGTGCCAGCAGTATCCCGGGACTAGCGTACAGGACGCAGTATTTT. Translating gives CASSIPGLAYRTQYF.

The CDR3 DNA follows: TGTGCCACCAGCAAAGACCGGCGGGATGGCTACACCTTC. Amino acids: CATSKDRRDGYTF. V usage is TRBV15 and J usage is TRBJ1-2, with no clear D. In germline, CDR1 is LNHNV, CDR2 YYDKDF (reference sequence). The ends were cut back, 4 bases at V and 6 bases at J, with 12 bases in the middle. The CDR3 extends over 13 amino acids.

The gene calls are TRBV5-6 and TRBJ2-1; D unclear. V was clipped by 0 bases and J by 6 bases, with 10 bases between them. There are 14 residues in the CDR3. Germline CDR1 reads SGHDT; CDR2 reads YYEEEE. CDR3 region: CASSLAIRLNEQFF. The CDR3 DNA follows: TGTGCCAGCAGCTTGGCCATTCGTCTCAATGAGCAGTTCTTC.

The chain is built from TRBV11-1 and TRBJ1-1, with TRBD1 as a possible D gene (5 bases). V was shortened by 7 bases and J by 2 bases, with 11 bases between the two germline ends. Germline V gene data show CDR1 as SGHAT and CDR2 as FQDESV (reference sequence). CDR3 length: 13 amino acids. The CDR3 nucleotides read TGTGCCAGCAAGGAGGGGCTAAACACTGAAGCTTTCTTT. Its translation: CASKEGLNTEAFF.

The DNA for the CDR3 is TGTGCCAGCCGGCGGGGGACTAATGAAAAACTGTTTTTT. Translation gives CASRRGTNEKLFF. This chain uses TRBV6-1 with TRBJ1-4, with D maybe TRBD1 (5 bases). V shed 8 bases and J shed 2 bases, with 9 bases lying between them. CDR3 length: 13 amino acids. The germline CDR1 and CDR2 sequences are MNHNS and SASEGT.